The 18 T cell receptor beta chains below were found in one sample sequenced in a study of blood T cell repertoires in COVID-19. The repertoire was sequenced with immunoSEQ multiplex PCR; TCRdb's copy has only in-frame clones and lacks some. This sample has 95,000 to 110,000 clones, with just over 85% found just once. The sequenced sample consisted of peripheral blood. The receptors originated from a human donor in a cohort sampled during active COVID-19.

V is TRBV10-3 and J is TRBJ2-3; D gene unclear. Trimming cost V 1 base and J 1 base, with 9 bases left between them. In germline, CDR1 is ENHRY, CDR2 SYGVKD. The CDR3 length is 15 residues. Written as DNA, the CDR3 is TGTGCCATCAGTGAGTATGCGGCCGGCACAGATACGCAGTATTTT. Amino acids: CAISEYAAGTDTQYF.

This clone has a handful of counts. CDR3 nucleotide sequence: TGTGCCAGCAGTGACCAGGGACAGGGGCCCTATGGCTACACCTTC. Translation gives CASSDQGQGPYGYTF. V gene TRBV6-1 combines with J gene TRBJ1-2; 10 nucleotides match TRBD1. CDR1 is MNHNS and CDR2 is SASEGT in the germline V gene. The CDR3 has 15 residues. J was trimmed by 4 bases and V by 3 bases; bases with no gene match: 5.

This clone was counted only a few times. The chain joins TRBV27 to TRBJ2-7; TRBD2 matches at 12 bases. Germline CDR1 and CDR2: MNHEY and SMNVEV (reference sequence). This CDR3 has 16 residues. Trimming removed 4 bases from V and 3 bases from J; junction bases left unmatched: 7. The CDR3 protein is CASSSPLAGGNYEQYF. The CDR3 DNA follows: TGTGCCAGCAGTTCCCCACTAGCGGGAGGCAACTACGAGCAGTACTTC.

This chain uses TRBV19 with TRBJ2-7; no clear D. This CDR3 has 13 residues. V was pared by 3 bases and J by 0 bases, with 6 bases between. Germline V gives CDR1 LNHDA, CDR2 SQIVND (reference sequence). The CDR3 sequence: CASSITVSYEQYF. The CDR3 DNA is TGTGCCAGTAGTATTACAGTCTCCTACGAGCAGTACTTC.

The genes are TRBV9 and TRBJ1-6; TRBD1 aligns across 8 bases. Per the germline V gene, CDR1 is SGDLS and CDR2 is YYNGEE. CDR3 length: 16 residues. With 3 bases clipped from V and 7 bases from J, the junction kept 9 bases outside the gene matches. The CDR3 nucleotides are TGTGCCAGCAGCGCCTTGACAGGGGCTCAGAATTCACCCCTCCACTTT. It yields the protein CASSALTGAQNSPLHF.

The J gene is TRBJ1-4, the V gene TRBV11-2; D unresolved. The CDR3 spans 15 residues. The germline CDR1 and CDR2 sequences are SGHAT and FQNNGV. Between the trimmed V and J ends, which lost 5 bases and 0 bases, there was a span of 10 bases. The CDR3 reads CASSTRGSTNEKLFF. CDR3 in DNA: TGTGCCAGCAGCACCAGAGGGTCAACTAATGAAAAACTGTTTTTT.

The chain carries TRBV10-3 and TRBJ2-3, with 8 bases lining up with TRBD2. There are 16 residues in the CDR3. Germline-derived CDR1 and CDR2 are ENHRY and SYGVKD. Germline trimming cut 3 bases from V and 1 base from J; bases unmatched to any gene: 6. CDR3 bases: TGTGCCATCAGTGATCACTCAGCGGGAGGCACAGATACGCAGTATTTT. Encoded protein: CAISDHSAGGTDTQYF.

This clone was recorded once. V is TRBV6-1 and J is TRBJ1-5, with TRBD1 as a possible D gene (6 bases). This CDR3 region has 15 residues. Trimming cost V 1 base and J 6 bases, with 13 bases left between them. CDR1 and CDR2 from the germline V gene are MNHNS and SASEGT. The CDR3 nucleotides are TGTGCCAGCAGTGAAGGCAGGGGTGGTCGTCAGCCCCAGCATTTT. Its translation: CASSEGRGGRQPQHF.

The chain is built from TRBV7-2 and TRBJ2-7; 9 bases line up with TRBD1. The CDR3 runs to 16 residues. The germline CDR1 and CDR2 sequences are SGHTA and FQGNSA. V lost 0 bases and J lost 3; bases outside the gene matches: 6. The CDR3 spells CASSLAAGTGFYEQYF. The CDR3 nucleotides are TGTGCCAGCAGCTTAGCTGCCGGGACAGGGTTCTACGAGCAGTACTTC. The variable domain in full, completed from reference TRBV7-2 and TRBJ2-7, reads GAGVSQSPSNKVTEKGKDVELRCDPISGHTALYWYRQSLGQGLEFLIYFQGNSAPDKSGLPSDRFSAERTGGSVSTLTIQRTQQEDSAVYLCASSLAAGTGFYEQYFGPGTRLTVT.

V gene TRBV19 combines with J gene TRBJ1-1; D gene ambiguous. CDR1 and CDR2 (germline): LNHDA, SQIVND (reference sequence). V was clipped by 1 base and J by 1 base, with 13 bases between them. The CDR3 totals 16 residues. CDR3 residues: CASSIVAGRTNTEAFF. The CDR3 DNA reads as TGTGCCAGTAGTATAGTAGCCGGGAGGACGAACACTGAAGCTTTCTTT. Full variable domain (rest looked up from reference TRBV19 and TRBJ1-1): DGGITQSPKYLFRKEGQNVTLSCEQNLNHDAMYWYRQDPGQGLRLIYYSQIVNDFQKGDIAEGYSVSREKKESFPLTVTSAQKNPTAFYLCASSIVAGRTNTEAFFGQGTRLTVV.

The V call is TRBV5-1, the J call TRBJ2-1; possibly TRBD2 for D (6 bases). Trimming cost V 3 bases and J 0 bases, with 16 bases left between them. Germline assignment: CDR1 SGHRS and CDR2 YFSETQ. The CDR3 consists of 17 residues. CDR3 in amino acids: CASSSMAGTGSYNEQFF. CDR3 coding DNA: TGCGCCAGCAGCTCAATGGCAGGGACTGGCTCCTACAATGAGCAGTTCTTC.

The genes are TRBV5-1 and TRBJ2-5; 9 nucleotides line up with TRBD1. V was clipped by 7 bases and J by 1 base; unmatched bases: 2. Germline V gene sequence: CDR1 SGHRS, CDR2 YFSETQ. The CDR3 totals 13 residues. The CDR3 protein is CASRDRAQETQYF. The CDR3 DNA is TGCGCCAGCCGGGACAGGGCCCAAGAGACCCAGTACTTC.

The chain uses TRBV5-1 and TRBJ1-1, with D possibly matching TRBD1 (5 bases). The germline gives CDR1 SGHRS, CDR2 YFSETQ. This CDR3 is built from 15 residues. V was trimmed by 1 base and J by 0 bases, leaving 10 bases between them. The DNA of the CDR3 is TGCGCCAGCAGCTTGCGGGGACTCCTGAACACTGAAGCTTTCTTT. Encoded protein: CASSLRGLLNTEAFF.

The V and J genes are TRBV18 and TRBJ1-1, with D maybe TRBD1 (6 bases). The CDR3 runs 15 residues. The germline CDR1 and CDR2 sequences are KGHSH and LQKENI. The V gene lost 6 bases and the J gene lost 0 bases, with 14 bases spanning the gap. CDR3 sequence: CASSQGQGLNTEAFF. Here the CDR3 DNA reads TGTGCCAGCTCCCAGGGGCAAGGGCTGAACACTGAAGCTTTCTTT.

The chain combines TRBV7-2 with TRBJ2-7; D not certain. V dropped 5 bases and J dropped 4 bases, with 18 bases sitting between them. This CDR3 comprises 15 residues. Germline CDR1 SGHTA, CDR2 FQGNSA. The CDR3 DNA follows: TGTGCCAGCAGCCCGACTGCACTCCCGGATTACGAGCAGTACTTC. Protein sequence: CASSPTALPDYEQYF.

Relative to its sample, this clone is medium-sized (0.01 to 0.1%). The chain is built from TRBV6-5 and TRBJ1-5, with 10 bases aligning to TRBD1. Germline values: CDR1 MNHEY, CDR2 SVGAGI. The CDR3 extends over 15 amino acids. V shed 6 bases, J shed 6 bases, and the junction held 8 bases outside the gene matches. CDR3 sequence: CASSVTGGGGQPQHF. CDR3 DNA: TGTGCCAGCAGCGTGACAGGGGGCGGAGGTCAGCCCCAGCATTTT.

The V and J genes are TRBV10-2 and TRBJ1-1; D ambiguous. From germline, CDR1 is WSHSY and CDR2 SAAADI. This CDR3 has 13 amino acids. V gave up 8 bases and J gave up 4 bases, with 14 bases separating them. As DNA, the CDR3 is TGCGCCAGCGGTAGTACAGACATCACTGAAGCTTTCTTT. Translation: CASGSTDITEAFF.

This chain joins TRBV5-4 and TRBJ1-2, with no clear D. Trimming removed 4 bases at V and 0 bases at J, with 13 bases between. CDR3 size: 15 residues. From germline, CDR1 is SGHNT and CDR2 YYREEE (reference sequence). The CDR3 sequence: CASSNIVTANYGYTF. In DNA, the CDR3 is TGTGCCAGCAGCAATATAGTTACCGCTAACTATGGCTACACCTTC.